This TCR beta chain emerged from a study of blood T cells in healthy people across ages. This clonotype was detected a few times. The V segment lost 6 bases and the J segment 7 bases; nucleotides outside the gene matches: 11. The CDR3 length is 14 residues. The germline CDR1 and CDR2 sequences are SNHLY and FYNNEI. Next came a second PCR, run for about 6 to 12 cycles, which used a sample-barcoded 5' primer along with a J-beta primer mix. TCRdb independently ran MiXCR on the 5' RACE reads; one entry per CDR3 protein. The sample has over 550,000 distinct CDR3 sequences, approximately 30% seen once. The sequence came from a woman of 80 years or more in good health. Sample: blood. This sequence joins TRBV2 and TRBJ2-7; the match to TRBD1 covers 8 bases. CDR3 amino acids: CASRVTGVRGEQYF. CDR3 nucleotides: TGTGCCAGCAGAGTGACAGGGGTACGGGGGGAGCAGTACTTC.